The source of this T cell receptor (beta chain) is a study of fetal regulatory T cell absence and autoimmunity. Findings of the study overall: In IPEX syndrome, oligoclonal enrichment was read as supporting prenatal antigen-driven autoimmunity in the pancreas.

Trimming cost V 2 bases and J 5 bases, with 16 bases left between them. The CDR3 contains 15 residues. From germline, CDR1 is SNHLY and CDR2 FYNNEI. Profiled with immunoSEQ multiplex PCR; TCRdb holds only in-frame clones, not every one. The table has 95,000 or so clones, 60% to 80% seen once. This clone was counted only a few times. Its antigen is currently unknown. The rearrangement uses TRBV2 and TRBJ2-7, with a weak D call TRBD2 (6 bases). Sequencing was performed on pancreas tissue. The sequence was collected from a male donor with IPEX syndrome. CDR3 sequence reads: CASSEFGGVGHEQYF. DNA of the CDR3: TGTGCCAGCAGTGAATTCGGGGGTGTAGGGCACGAGCAGTACTTC.